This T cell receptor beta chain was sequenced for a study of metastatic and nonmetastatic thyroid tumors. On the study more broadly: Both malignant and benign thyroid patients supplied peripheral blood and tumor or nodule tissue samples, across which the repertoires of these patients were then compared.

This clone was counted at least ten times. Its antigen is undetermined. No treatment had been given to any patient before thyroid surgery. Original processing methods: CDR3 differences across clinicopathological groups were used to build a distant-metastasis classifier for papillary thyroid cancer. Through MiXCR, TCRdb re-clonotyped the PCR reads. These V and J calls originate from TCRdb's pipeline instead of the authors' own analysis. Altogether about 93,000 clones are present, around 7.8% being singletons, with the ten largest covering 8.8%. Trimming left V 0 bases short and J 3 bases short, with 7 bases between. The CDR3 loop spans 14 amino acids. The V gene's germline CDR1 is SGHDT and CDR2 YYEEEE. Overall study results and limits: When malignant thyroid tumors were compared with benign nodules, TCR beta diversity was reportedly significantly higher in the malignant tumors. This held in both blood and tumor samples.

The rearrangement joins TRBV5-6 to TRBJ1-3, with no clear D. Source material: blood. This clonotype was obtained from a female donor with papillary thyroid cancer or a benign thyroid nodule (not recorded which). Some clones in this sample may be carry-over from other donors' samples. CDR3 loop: CASSLVGDGNTIYF. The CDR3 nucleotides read TGTGCCAGCAGCTTGGTAGGAGATGGAAACACCATATATTTT.